These 32 T cell receptor beta chains originate from one sample sequenced in a study of chemoradiotherapy in HPV16-positive cancers. TCRdb's table, derived via immunoSEQ multiplex PCR, lists solely in-frame clones and lacks some. The sample gives several thousand clones, around two thirds of which show up once; under 20% is in the top ten. The sample consisted of tumor tissue, taken from a patient who underwent chemoradiotherapy. These receptors all stem from a human donor with HPV-associated anogenital cancer.

The chain uses TRBV5-4 and TRBJ2-3; D unresolved. Trimming cost V 4 bases and J 0 bases, with 6 bases left between them. This CDR3 spans 13 amino acids. The V gene's germline CDR1 is SGHNT and CDR2 YYREEE (reference sequence). CDR3 in DNA: TGTGCCAGCAGCGTCCCTAGCACAGATACGCAGTATTTT. Its protein is CASSVPSTDTQYF.

The chain is built from TRBV9 and TRBJ2-5, with D perhaps matching TRBD1 (6 bases). With 4 bases removed from V and 6 bases from J, the gap between germline ends came to 16 bases. In germline, CDR1 is SGDLS, CDR2 YYNGEE. The CDR3 sequence is 14 residues long. CDR3 loop: CASSPRTGSKTQYF. The CDR3 coding sequence is TGTGCCAGCAGCCCCCGAACAGGGTCAAAGACCCAGTACTTC. Full variable domain (missing parts from reference TRBV9 and TRBJ2-5): DSGVTQTPKHLITATGQRVTLRCSPRSGDLSVYWYQQSLDQGLQFLIQYYNGEERAKGNILERFSAQQFPDLHSELNLSSLELGDSALYFCASSPRTGSKTQYFGPGTRLLVL.

V gene TRBV9 combines with J gene TRBJ1-4; D call uncertain. CDR1 is SGDLS and CDR2 is YYNGEE in the germline V gene. This CDR3 contains 12 residues. V was clipped by 5 bases and J by 5 bases, with 7 bases between them. CDR3 bases: TGTGCCAGCAGTCAGAGCAATGAAAAACTGTTTTTT. Its protein is CASSQSNEKLFF. Using reference TRBV9 and TRBJ1-4 for the parts outside the CDR3, the full variable domain is DSGVTQTPKHLITATGQRVTLRCSPRSGDLSVYWYQQSLDQGLQFLIQYYNGEERAKGNILERFSAQQFPDLHSELNLSSLELGDSALYFCASSQSNEKLFFGSGTQLSVL.

The V and J genes are TRBV18 and TRBJ1-6; no clear D. Germline V gene lookup returns CDR1 KGHSH and CDR2 LQKENI. This CDR3 comprises 14 residues. V lost 3 bases and J 0 bases, leaving 3 bases between the germline ends. CDR3 residues: CASSPLSYNSPLHF. The CDR3 coding sequence is TGTGCCAGCTCACCTCTCTCCTATAATTCACCCCTCCACTTT.

The rearrangement links TRBV25-1 to TRBJ1-1; 9 nucleotides agree with TRBD1. Germline assignment: CDR1 MGHDK and CDR2 SYGVNS. The trim removed 7 bases at V and 2 bases at J, leaving 8 bases unmatched. The CDR3 is made up of 15 amino acids. CDR3 bases: TGTGCCAGCAACCCAAGACAGGGGGTAAACACTGAAGCTTTCTTT. It specifies CASNPRQGVNTEAFF.

This clone is labeled as large. The rearrangement links TRBV2 to TRBJ1-1; D gene unclear. V lost 2 bases, J lost 0 bases, and 16 bases lay in between. The CDR3 is 17 residues long. The V gene's germline CDR1 is SNHLY and CDR2 FYNNEI. The CDR3 reads CASSEHWGGGLNTEAFF. The CDR3, as DNA: TGTGCCAGCAGTGAACACTGGGGAGGTGGATTGAACACTGAAGCTTTCTTT. Supplemented by reference TRBV2 and TRBJ1-1, the full variable domain reads EPEVTQTPSHQVTQMGQEVILRCVPISNHLYFYWYRQILGQKVEFLVSFYNNEISEKSEIFDDQFSVERPDGSNFTLKIRSTKLEDSAMYFCASSEHWGGGLNTEAFFGQGTRLTVV.

DNA for the CDR3: TGTGCCAGCAGCTTAGCGACAGGGGCGAGCAATCAGCCCCAGCATTTT. This sequence encodes CASSLATGASNQPQHF. V gene TRBV7-2 combines with J gene TRBJ1-5; 8 bases match TRBD1. Germline V CDR1 and CDR2: SGHTA, FQGNSA. Trimming removed 0 bases from V and 1 base from J; junction bases left unmatched: 2. The CDR3 loop spans 16 amino acids.

The chain couples TRBV2 to TRBJ2-3; 7 bases map to TRBD2. V shed 2 bases and J 0 bases; nucleotides not matched to a gene: 11. The CDR3 spans 18 residues. Germline V gives CDR1 SNHLY, CDR2 FYNNEI. DNA for the CDR3: TGTGCCAGCAGTGAATTGGCTAGCGGAGGTTCTAGCACAGATACGCAGTATTTT. This gives the protein CASSELASGGSSTDTQYF.

This clone was seen just once. The V gene is TRBV7-9, the J gene TRBJ1-2; D may be TRBD1 (5 bases). The CDR3 contains 14 residues. Germline V gene lookup returns CDR1 SEHNR and CDR2 FQNEAQ (reference sequence). Trimming removed 0 bases from V and 8 bases from J, with 13 bases in between. The CDR3 DNA follows: TGTGCCAGCAGCTTAGCCACCAGCGGGGCCGGCTACACCTTC. This sequence encodes CASSLATSGAGYTF.

This clone has only one observation. The DNA of the CDR3 is TGTGCCAGCAGCTTGAGTCCAGGCCTGAACACTGAAGCTTTCTTT. Its protein product is CASSLSPGLNTEAFF. J is TRBJ1-1 and V is TRBV5-4; D remains unclear. With 1 base removed from V and 0 bases from J, the gap between germline ends came to 10 bases. Germline values: CDR1 SGHNT, CDR2 YYREEE (reference sequence). The CDR3 consists of 15 residues.

The sample holds one count of this clone. The chain links TRBV30 to TRBJ2-1; 11 bases agree with TRBD2. Germline CDR1 GTSNPN, CDR2 SVGIG (reference sequence). V lost 8 bases and J lost 4; bases outside the gene matches: 4. This CDR3 has 13 residues. The CDR3, as DNA: TGTGCCGGTAGCGGGGGGGGTTACAATGAGCAGTTCTTC. Residues: CAGSGGGYNEQFF.

The chain links TRBV29-1 to TRBJ2-3, with 7 bases lining up with TRBD2. Germline trimming cut 4 bases from V and 3 bases from J; bases unmatched to any gene: 10. There are 15 residues in the CDR3. The germline V gene has CDR1 SQVTM and CDR2 ANQGSEA. CDR3 DNA sequence: TGCAGCGTTGCCGGGGGGATAGGTACGACAGATACGCAGTATTTT. It yields the protein CSVAGGIGTTDTQYF.

The rearrangement links TRBV30 to TRBJ1-1; 7 positions agree with TRBD1. This CDR3 is built from 16 residues. Trimming cost V 8 bases and J 0 bases; bases outside gene matches: 15. The germline V gene encodes CDR1 GTSNPN and CDR2 SVGIG (reference sequence). CDR3 in amino acids: CAVWGARGAMNTEAFF. The CDR3 coding sequence is TGTGCCGTATGGGGGGCCAGGGGGGCCATGAACACTGAAGCTTTCTTT.

This chain joins TRBV7-8 and TRBJ1-1; D remains ambiguous. This CDR3 contains 13 residues. The germline V gene encodes CDR1 SGHVS and CDR2 FQNEAQ. Trimming stripped 1 base from V and 9 bases from J, with 12 bases between. The CDR3 nucleotides read TGTGCCAGCAGCTTAGGGGAGGAGCCTAAAGCTTTCTTT. Amino acids: CASSLGEEPKAFF.

The chain joins TRBV7-9 to TRBJ1-6; D is possibly TRBD1 (6 bases). This CDR3 comprises 14 residues. V gave up 4 bases and J gave up 10 bases, with 14 bases separating them. CDR1 and CDR2 from the germline V gene are SEHNR and FQNEAQ (reference sequence). The DNA of the CDR3 is TGTGCCAGCAGCTCAACCGGGGGGGGCTCACCCCTCCACTTT. This gives the protein CASSSTGGGSPLHF.

The chain combines TRBV12-5 with TRBJ1-6; D not resolved. This CDR3 comprises 15 residues. CDR1 and CDR2 from the germline V gene are LGHNT and FRNRAP. The V end lost 0 bases, the J end lost 6 bases, and 9 bases lay between the germline ends. The CDR3 protein is CASGLVLAGNSPLHF. The DNA of the CDR3 is TGTGCTAGTGGTTTGGTACTGGCGGGTAATTCACCCCTCCACTTT.

This chain links TRBV6-5 with TRBJ2-1; D ambiguous. There are 15 residues in the CDR3. Trimming left V 9 bases short and J 0 bases short, with 15 bases between. CDR1 is MNHEY and CDR2 is SVGAGI in the germline V gene. The CDR3: CASHSADRSYNEQFF. CDR3 bases: TGTGCCAGTCATTCTGCGGACCGCTCCTACAATGAGCAGTTCTTC.

V gene TRBV4-1 combines with J gene TRBJ1-5, with no clear D. This CDR3 spans 15 amino acids. Germline V CDR1 and CDR2: MGHRA, YSYEKL. Trimming stripped 4 bases from V and 0 bases from J, with 10 bases between. CDR3: CASSRHQDSNQPQHF. The CDR3 bases are TGCGCCAGCAGCCGTCACCAAGATAGCAATCAGCCCCAGCATTTT.

The chain combines TRBV14 with TRBJ2-4; D is uncertain. V lost 5 bases to trimming and J lost 7 bases, with 12 bases between them. In germline, CDR1 is SGHDN, CDR2 FVKESK. This CDR3 spans 13 amino acids. In DNA form, the CDR3 reads TGTGCCAGCAGCTACAGTGGAGCGAACATTCAGTACTTC. Its translation is CASSYSGANIQYF.

The chain has TRBV4-2 and TRBJ2-3; TRBD2 matches at 9 bases. The CDR3 has 17 amino acids. CDR1 is LGHNA and CDR2 is YNFKEQ in the germline V gene. Trimming at V came to 3 bases and at J to 2 bases, leaving 9 bases not matched to a gene. CDR3 bases: TGTGCCAGCAGCCATGGAGAAGCGGGGGGCCCCACAGATACGCAGTATTTT. Translation gives CASSHGEAGGPTDTQYF.

This clone was seen only a few times. This rearrangement joins TRBV5-6 to TRBJ1-1; 8 bases match TRBD1. The CDR3 length is 16 residues. From germline, CDR1 is SGHDT and CDR2 YYEEEE. The V segment lost 4 bases and the J segment 3 bases; nucleotides outside the gene matches: 11. The CDR3 sequence: CASSVETGGRDTEAFF. As DNA, the CDR3 is TGTGCCAGCAGCGTAGAAACAGGGGGTAGGGACACTGAAGCTTTCTTT.

The chain couples TRBV7-2 to TRBJ2-3; 9 positions match TRBD2. Trimming took 5 bases from V and 4 from J; bases not matched to a gene: 10. The CDR3 loop spans 16 amino acids. From germline, CDR1 is SGHTA and CDR2 FQGNSA. CDR3 in DNA: TGTGCCAGCAGCCCTACGAGCGGGGGGAGGGCAGATACGCAGTATTTT. It codes for CASSPTSGGRADTQYF.

The chain recombines TRBV7-2 with TRBJ1-6; D is uncertain. CDR1 and CDR2 from the germline V gene are SGHTA and FQGNSA. CDR3 length: 13 residues. V was shortened by 3 bases and J by 10 bases, with 10 bases between the two germline ends. For the CDR3, the DNA is TGTGCCAGCAGCTTCCCCGCGCGGTCACCCCTCCACTTT. It yields the protein CASSFPARSPLHF.

The chain couples TRBV5-8 to TRBJ1-6; D remains ambiguous. V was shortened by 7 bases and J by 0 bases, with 17 bases between the two germline ends. The CDR3 contains 17 residues. Per the germline V gene, CDR1 is SGHTS and CDR2 is YDEGEE. This chain's CDR3 is CASVLLIGSSYNSPLHF. CDR3 nucleotide sequence: TGTGCCAGCGTCCTTCTGATCGGGAGCTCCTATAATTCACCCCTCCACTTT.

The chain uses TRBV7-6 and TRBJ2-1; TRBD2 is a possible D gene (5 bases). The CDR3 runs 15 residues. Trimming shortened V by 0 bases and J by 0 bases, and 6 bases separated the two germline ends. Germline values: CDR1 SGHVS, CDR2 FNYEAQ. CDR3 loop: CASSLAGNSYNEQFF. DNA for the CDR3: TGTGCCAGCAGCTTAGCCGGGAACTCCTACAATGAGCAGTTCTTC.

This clone was detected only once. The genes are TRBV11-2 and TRBJ1-2; tentative D call: TRBD1 (5 bases). With 5 bases removed from V and 5 bases from J, the gap between germline ends came to 15 bases. Looked up from germline, CDR1 is SGHAT and CDR2 is FQNNGV. This CDR3 is built from 14 residues. DNA of the CDR3: TGTGCCAGCAGCCCCGGGGCCTATTCGTATGGCTACACCTTC. It encodes CASSPGAYSYGYTF.

The chain uses TRBV10-3 and TRBJ2-7, with 11 bases matching TRBD2. The length of the CDR3 is 15 residues. Germline lookup yields CDR1 ENHRY and CDR2 SYGVKD. V gave up 2 bases and J gave up 3 bases; unmatched junction bases: 3. CDR3 in amino acids: CAISEPTSGDYEQYF. CDR3 sequence (DNA): TGTGCCATCAGTGAGCCGACTAGCGGGGACTACGAGCAGTACTTC.

The genes are TRBV5-1 and TRBJ2-1; 9 positions match TRBD1. Germline lookup yields CDR1 SGHRS and CDR2 YFSETQ. This CDR3 comprises 14 residues. Trimming removed 4 bases from V and 9 bases from J; junction bases left unmatched: 8. In nucleotides, the CDR3 is TGCGCCAGCAGCCCTCAGACAGGGGGTACTGAGCAGTTCTTC. This sequence encodes CASSPQTGGTEQFF.

The chain employs TRBV7-9 and TRBJ2-1; 8 nucleotides line up with TRBD1. This CDR3 is built from 17 residues. Trimming cost V 5 bases and J 7 bases; bases outside gene matches: 16. Germline V CDR1 and CDR2: SEHNR, FQNEAQ (reference sequence). The CDR3 coding sequence is TGTGCCAGCAGCGCAAAGACAGGGGCGAACATTTTAAATGAGCAGTTCTTC. Translating gives CASSAKTGANILNEQFF.

In nucleotides, the CDR3 is TGTGCCAGCAGCCCCAACCCCCGCGGGACTGAAGCTTTCTTT. This encodes CASSPNPRGTEAFF. The chain combines TRBV7-3 with TRBJ1-1; D gene uncertain. Trimming left V 5 bases short and J 5 bases short, with 15 bases between. Germline V gene lookup returns CDR1 SGHTA and CDR2 FQGTGA. The CDR3 covers 14 residues. Full variable domain (missing parts from reference TRBV7-3 and TRBJ1-1): GAGVSQTPSNKVTEKGKYVELRCDPISGHTALYWYRQSLGQGPEFLIYFQGTGAADDSGLPNDRFFAVRPEGSVSTLKIQRTERGDSAVYLCASSPNPRGTEAFFGQGTRLTVV.

This chain links TRBV10-3 with TRBJ2-5, with 11 nucleotides matching TRBD2. Germline V gene sequence: CDR1 ENHRY, CDR2 SYGVKD. The junction had 6 bases not matched to a gene; V was cut back by 4 bases and J by 5 bases. The CDR3 is made up of 15 amino acids. The CDR3 is CAISGNSGGVETQYF. In DNA, the CDR3 is TGTGCCATCAGTGGAAATAGCGGGGGGGTCGAGACCCAGTACTTC.

This chain links TRBV11-2 with TRBJ2-7; 13 bases fit TRBD2. Per the germline V gene, CDR1 is SGHAT and CDR2 is FQNNGV. The CDR3 extends over 16 amino acids. Trimming cost V 5 bases and J 1 base; bases outside gene matches: 5. This CDR3 is CASSPMTSGGSYEQYF. The CDR3, as DNA: TGTGCCAGCAGCCCCATGACTAGCGGGGGGTCCTACGAGCAGTACTTC.